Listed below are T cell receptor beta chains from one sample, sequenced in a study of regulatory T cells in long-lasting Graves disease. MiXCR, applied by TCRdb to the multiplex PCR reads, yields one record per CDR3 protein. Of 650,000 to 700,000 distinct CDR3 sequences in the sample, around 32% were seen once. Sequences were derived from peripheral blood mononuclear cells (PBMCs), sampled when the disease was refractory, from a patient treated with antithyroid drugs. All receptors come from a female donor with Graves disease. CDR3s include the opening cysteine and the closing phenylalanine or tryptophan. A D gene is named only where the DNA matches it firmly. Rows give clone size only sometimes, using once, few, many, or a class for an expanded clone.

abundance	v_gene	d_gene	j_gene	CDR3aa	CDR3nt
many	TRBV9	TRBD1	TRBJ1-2	CASSGTGIYGYTF	TGTGCCAGCAGCGGGACAGGGATCTATGGCTACACCTTC
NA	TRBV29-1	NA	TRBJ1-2	CSVEDGVVGYGYTF	TGCAGCGTTGAAGATGGGGTGGTTGGCTATGGCTACACCTTC
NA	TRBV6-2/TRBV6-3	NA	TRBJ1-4	CASSEVPRGANEKLFF	TGTGCCAGCAGTGAAGTCCCAAGGGGGGCTAATGAAAAACTGTTTTTT
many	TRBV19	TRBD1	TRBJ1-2	CASSRAGTGRGYTF	TGTGCCAGTAGTAGAGCCGGGACAGGGCGCGGCTACACCTTC
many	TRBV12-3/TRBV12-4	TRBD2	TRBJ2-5	CASRPTSTETQYF	TGTGCCAGCAGGCCGACTAGCACTGAGACCCAGTACTTC
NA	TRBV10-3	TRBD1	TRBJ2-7	CAIRGQGYEQYF	TGTGCCATCAGGGGACAGGGCTACGAGCAGTACTTC
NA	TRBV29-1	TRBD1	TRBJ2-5	CSHRTGGRETQYF	TGCAGCCATAGGACAGGGGGCAGAGAGACCCAGTACTTC
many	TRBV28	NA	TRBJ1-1	CASSSKTQWSTEAFF	TGTGCCAGCAGTTCCAAGACACAATGGAGCACTGAAGCTTTCTTT
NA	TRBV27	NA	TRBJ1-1	CASSLTGRSPEAFF	TGTGCCAGCAGTTTAACGGGGAGGTCTCCTGAAGCTTTCTTT
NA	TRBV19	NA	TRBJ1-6	CATRQSSYNSPLHF	TGTGCCACCCGACAGAGCTCCTATAATTCACCCCTCCACTTT
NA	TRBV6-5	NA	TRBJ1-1	CASSFMDIANTEAFF	TGTGCCAGCAGTTTCATGGACATTGCGAACACTGAAGCTTTCTTT
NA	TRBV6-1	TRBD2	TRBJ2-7	CAISESSGLAGNYEQYF	TGTGCCATCAGTGAGTCCTCGGGACTAGCGGGTAACTACGAGCAGTACTTC
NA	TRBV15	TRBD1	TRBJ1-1	CATRQQGRYTEAFF	TGTGCCACCCGACAACAGGGGAGATACACTGAAGCTTTCTTT
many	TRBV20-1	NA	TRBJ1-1	CSAVMNTEAFF	TGCAGTGCCGTCATGAACACTGAAGCTTTCTTT
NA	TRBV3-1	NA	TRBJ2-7	CASSHYGSPYEQYF	TGTGCCAGCAGCCATTACGGGAGCCCCTACGAGCAGTACTTC
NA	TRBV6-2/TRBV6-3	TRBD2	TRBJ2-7	CASSELAGDSGEQYF	TGTGCCAGCAGTGAGCTCGCGGGAGACTCGGGCGAGCAGTACTTC
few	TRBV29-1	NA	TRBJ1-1	CSGGGGMNTEAFF	TGCAGCGGAGGAGGCGGAATGAACACTGAAGCTTTCTTT
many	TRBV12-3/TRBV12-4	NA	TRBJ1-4	CASSLQGITEKLFF	TGTGCCAGCAGTCTACAGGGAATCACTGAAAAACTGTTTTTT
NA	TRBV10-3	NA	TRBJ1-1	CAIRGGGQNTEAFF	TGTGCCATCCGGGGCGGGGGGCAAAACACTGAAGCTTTCTTT
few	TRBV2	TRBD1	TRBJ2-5	CASSRTGWETQYF	TGTGCCAGCAGTAGGACAGGGTGGGAGACCCAGTACTTC
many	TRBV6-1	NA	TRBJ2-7	CASSGGTGTYEQYF	TGTGCCAGCAGTGGAGGGACGGGAACCTACGAGCAGTACTTC
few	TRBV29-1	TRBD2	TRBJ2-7	CSVDGASGIYEQYF	TGCAGCGTTGATGGGGCTAGCGGGATCTACGAGCAGTACTTC
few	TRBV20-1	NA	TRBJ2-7	CSAREDITYEQYF	TGCAGTGCTAGAGAGGACATAACCTACGAGCAGTACTTC
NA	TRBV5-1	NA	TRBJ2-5	CASSLEARQETQYF	TGCGCCAGCAGCTTGGAAGCGCGCCAAGAGACCCAGTACTTC
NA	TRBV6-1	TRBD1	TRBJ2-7	CASSETAGGYYEQYF	TGTGCCAGCAGTGAAACAGCAGGGGGTTACTACGAGCAGTACTTC